This T cell receptor (beta chain) was profiled in a study of Ad26.COV2.S vaccination and SARS-CoV-2 variants. About this clone: The antigen remains unidentified.

The V and J ends lost 4 bases and 6 bases, in that order; junction bases with no gene match: 17. This CDR3 has 17 residues. Germline assignment: CDR1 MGHRA and CDR2 YSYEKL. TCRdb's copy holds only in-frame clones and misses some; the assay was immunoSEQ multiplex PCR. Here the sample spans some 190,000 clones, roughly nine tenths being singletons. Study-wide results and limits: Substantial breadth was reported for post-vaccination spike-specific CD8+ and CD4+ T cells. For non-spike TCRs, breadth in vaccine recipients resembled that in placebo recipients. Higher spike-specific TCR breadth was found in vaccine recipients than in placebo recipients.

The sample was peripheral blood, taken after recovery from COVID-19. This chain joins TRBV4-1 and TRBJ1-2; 7 nucleotides agree with TRBD1. This receptor was taken from a human donor who had recovered from COVID-19. For the CDR3, the DNA is TGCGCCAGCAGCCGGAAAAAGGGGGCATCGGGAGGCAATGGCTACACCTTC. Protein product: CASSRKKGASGGNGYTF.